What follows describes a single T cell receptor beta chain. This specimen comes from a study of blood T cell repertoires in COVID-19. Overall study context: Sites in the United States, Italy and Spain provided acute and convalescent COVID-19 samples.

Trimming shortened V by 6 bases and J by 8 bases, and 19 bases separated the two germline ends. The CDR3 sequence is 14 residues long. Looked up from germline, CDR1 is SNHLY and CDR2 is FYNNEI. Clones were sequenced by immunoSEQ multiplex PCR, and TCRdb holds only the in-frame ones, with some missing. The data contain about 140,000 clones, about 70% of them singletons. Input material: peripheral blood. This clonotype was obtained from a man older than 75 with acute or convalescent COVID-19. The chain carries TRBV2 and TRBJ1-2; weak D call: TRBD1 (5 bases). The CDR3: CASRAGHGFGGYTF. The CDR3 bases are TGTGCCAGCAGGGCCGGACACGGCTTCGGGGGCTACACCTTC.